The 19 T cell receptor beta chains given below trace back to one sample, sequenced in a study of spatial heterogeneity in lung cancer (dated by TCRdb to about 2019). Preparation of the library involved 5' RACE. Sequencing took place on a NextSeq 500. TCRdb handled the public reads itself, with Q25 trimming in fastp and clone calling in MiXCR, and kept productive beta chains. All rows with the same CDR3 protein become a single entry with the most common DNA and genes. This sample lists 110,000 or so distinct CDR3 sequences; approximately 10% were detected once. The ten most abundant clones make up 20% to 25% of the sample. The time point label, as the study defines it: blood at routine non-recurrence follow-up after resection. Sample: PBMCs, taken at follow-up. Receptors originate from a female donor with early-stage non-small cell lung cancer.

This clonotype was detected only a few times. The rearrangement links TRBV5-1 to TRBJ2-3; a weak D match, TRBD2 (6 bases). CDR1 SGHRS and CDR2 YFSETQ come from the germline V gene. The CDR3 is 17 residues long. Trimming pared 0 bases from V and 1 base from J, leaving 15 bases between. The CDR3 region has the DNA TGCGCCAGCAGCTTGGCCGTAGGCGGGGCGCGCACAGATACGCAGTATTTT. It codes for CASSLAVGGARTDTQYF.

The sample holds many counts of this clonotype. The rearrangement joins TRBV7-3 to TRBJ1-1; no firm D call. Germline assignment: CDR1 SGHTA and CDR2 FQGTGA. This CDR3 has 12 amino acids. Deletions cut 4 bases from V and 4 bases from J, with 7 bases between. CDR3 nucleotides: TGTGCCAGCAGCTCTGGTGGCACTGAAGCTTTCTTT. This encodes CASSSGGTEAFF.

V usage is TRBV28 and J usage is TRBJ1-1; D unclear. The V end was cut by 6 bases, the J end by 3 bases, with 5 bases between. The germline V gene encodes CDR1 MDHEN and CDR2 SYDVKM. This CDR3 comprises 11 residues. The CDR3 spells CASSRYTEAFF. The CDR3 DNA follows: TGTGCCAGCAGCCGTTACACTGAAGCTTTCTTT. The complete variable domain, with remaining parts taken from reference TRBV28 and TRBJ1-1, reads DVKVTQSSRYLVKRTGEKVFLECVQDMDHENMFWYRQDPGLGLRLIYFSYDVKMKEKGDIPEGYSVSREKKERFSLILESASTNQTSMYLCASSRYTEAFFGQGTRLTVV.

This clonotype was recorded many times. This rearrangement joins TRBV19 to TRBJ2-2; TRBD2 matches 8 bases. There are 16 residues in the CDR3. Trimming at V came to 1 base and at J to 3 bases, leaving 4 bases not matched to a gene. Germline lookup yields CDR1 LNHDA and CDR2 SQIVND (reference sequence). CDR3 nucleotide sequence: TGTGCCAGTAGTATAGGGGCAGCGGGGGACACCGGGGAGCTGTTTTTT. It encodes CASSIGAAGDTGELFF.

This clonotype was observed many times. The rearrangement joins TRBV2 to TRBJ1-1, with D possibly TRBD1 on 6 matching bases. CDR1 is SNHLY and CDR2 is FYNNEI in the germline V gene. The V end lost 5 bases, the J end lost 1 base, and 11 bases lay between the germline ends. The CDR3 is 14 amino acids. CDR3 sequence (DNA): TGTGCCAGCAGTCTACAGGGACCGAACACTGAAGCTTTCTTT. Protein sequence: CASSLQGPNTEAFF. Variable domain in full (rest from reference TRBV2 and TRBJ1-1): EPEVTQTPSHQVTQMGQEVILRCVPISNHLYFYWYRQILGQKVEFLVSFYNNEISEKSEIFDDQFSVERPDGSNFTLKIRSTKLEDSAMYFCASSLQGPNTEAFFGQGTRLTVV.

This clonotype was observed a handful of times. This chain joins TRBV11-2 and TRBJ2-5; TRBD2 aligns across 9 bases. Germline CDR1 SGHAT, CDR2 FQNNGV. V was clipped by 4 bases and J by 5 bases; unmatched bases: 14. The CDR3 consists of 17 residues. Here the CDR3 DNA reads TGTGCCAGCAGCTCCAAAGCGGGAGGCTTTTCTTTGGAGACCCAGTACTTC. Protein sequence: CASSSKAGGFSLETQYF. The full variable domain, with the rest looked up from reference TRBV11-2 and TRBJ2-5, is EAGVAQSPRYKIIEKRQSVAFWCNPISGHATLYWYQQILGQGPKLLIQFQNNGVVDDSQLPKDRFSAERLKGVDSTLKIQPAKLEDSAVYLCASSSKAGGFSLETQYFGPGTRLLVL.

This clonotype was counted between two and nine times. J is TRBJ2-2 and V is TRBV3-1, with D hard to call. The CDR3 runs 13 residues. Germline CDR1 LGHDT, CDR2 YNNKEL (reference sequence). Trimming stripped 2 bases from V and 7 bases from J, with 8 bases between. CDR3 nucleotides: TGTGCCAGCAGCCAATACGAGGTCGGGGAGCTGTTTTTT. Its translation is CASSQYEVGELFF.

The J gene is TRBJ2-2, the V gene TRBV29-1; 10 positions agree with TRBD2. The germline V gene has CDR1 SQVTM and CDR2 ANQGSEA. The CDR3 sequence is 17 residues long. V lost 0 bases and J lost 6; bases outside the gene matches: 10. As DNA, the CDR3 is TGCAGCGTTGAAGACTGGGAAAGCGGGAGGGCCGCCGGGGAGCTGTTTTTT. Translated, it gives CSVEDWESGRAAGELFF.

This chain connects TRBV10-2 to TRBJ1-3; TRBD1 matches at 9 bases. V shed 7 bases, J shed 7 bases, and the junction held 2 bases outside the gene matches. This CDR3 is built from 12 residues. CDR1 WSHSY and CDR2 SAAADI come from the germline V gene. CDR3 in DNA: TGCGCCAGCACTGGACAGGGGAACACCATATATTTT. It codes for CASTGQGNTIYF.

This clonotype was observed a handful of times. The chain couples TRBV24-1 to TRBJ2-5; D is ambiguous. Per germline, CDR1 KGHDR and CDR2 SFDVKD. V gave up 1 base and J gave up 2 bases, with 13 bases separating them. The CDR3 runs to 16 residues. For the CDR3, the DNA is TGTGCCACCAGTGATTTACCGGGTCAAGGGCAAGAGACCCAGTACTTC. It encodes CATSDLPGQGQETQYF.

This clonotype was recorded many times. The gene calls are TRBV12-3 or TRBV12-4 and TRBJ1-5; 8 positions match TRBD1. Trimming took 3 bases from V and 7 from J; bases not matched to a gene: 5. There are 14 residues in the CDR3. The CDR3 coding sequence is TGTGCCAGCAGTTTCCAGGGGGCGGGGCAGCCCCAGCATTTT. Translation gives CASSFQGAGQPQHF.

The J gene is TRBJ2-1, the V gene TRBV7-2, with D possibly TRBD2 on 5 matching bases. V was shortened by 4 bases and J by 6 bases, with 19 bases between the two germline ends. The germline V gene encodes CDR1 SGHTA and CDR2 FQGNSA. This CDR3 has 16 amino acids. Here the CDR3 DNA reads TGTGCCAGCAGCTCCCGAGTGACGGGAATAGGCAATGAGCAGTTCTTC. Protein sequence: CASSSRVTGIGNEQFF.

The chain couples TRBV18 to TRBJ2-5, with 8 bases lining up with TRBD1. Germline values: CDR1 KGHSH, CDR2 LQKENI. V dropped 4 bases and J dropped 4; count of bases not matched to a gene: 5. The CDR3 contains 14 residues. For the CDR3, the DNA is TGTGCCAGCTCACGGGGACAGGCACCAGAGACCCAGTACTTC. Its protein product is CASSRGQAPETQYF.

Ten or more counts support this clonotype. CDR3 in DNA: TGTGCCAGCAGCTTACAAGGTTGGGGACAGGGGGCCATCGACACCGGGGAGCTGTTTTTT. Translating gives CASSLQGWGQGAIDTGELFF. The chain carries TRBV11-3 and TRBJ2-2; 12 positions agree with TRBD1. The CDR3 length is 20 residues. J lost 3 bases, V lost 2 bases, and 13 bases had no gene match. Germline assignment: CDR1 SGHNT and CDR2 YENEEA.

V gene TRBV5-1 combines with J gene TRBJ2-5; no firm D call. The CDR3 is 13 amino acids. The V end lost 0 bases, the J end lost 4 bases, and 7 bases lay between the germline ends. From germline, CDR1 is SGHRS and CDR2 YFSETQ. The CDR3 sequence: CASSLVPRETQYF. The CDR3 DNA reads as TGCGCCAGCAGCTTGGTCCCGCGAGAGACCCAGTACTTC. The full variable domain, in which reference TRBV5-1 and TRBJ2-5 provide the parts outside the CDR3, is KAGVTQTPRYLIKTRGQQVTLSCSPISGHRSVSWYQQTPGQGLQFLFEYFSETQRNKGNFPGRFSGRQFSNSRSEMNVSTLELGDSALYLCASSLVPRETQYFGPGTRLLVL.

This clonotype was observed many times. This chain uses TRBV7-3 with TRBJ2-5; possible D gene TRBD1, 7 bases. V was shortened by 4 bases and J by 4 bases, with 13 bases between the two germline ends. This CDR3 comprises 14 residues. CDR1 and CDR2 from the germline V gene are SGHTA and FQGTGA. In DNA, the CDR3 is TGTGCCAGCAGCTATCCAGGGGGGTCAGAGACCCAGTACTTC. Translation: CASSYPGGSETQYF.

This clonotype appeared many times. J is TRBJ2-5 and V is TRBV4-2, with unresolved D. Trimming took off 1 base at V and 4 bases at J, with 4 bases between the two ends. Germline loops: CDR1 LGHNA, CDR2 YNFKEQ. The CDR3 totals 12 residues. CDR3 nucleotide sequence: TGTGCCAGCAGCCAAGGTAGAGAGACCCAGTACTTC. Its translation is CASSQGRETQYF.

This clonotype was counted between two and nine times. Sequence at one end of the junction differs from germline and may be a read error. The chain employs TRBV19 and TRBJ2-3, with 7 bases that match TRBD2. CDR1 and CDR2 from the germline V gene are LNHDA and SQIVND (reference sequence). CDR3 length equals 15 residues. In nucleotides, the CDR3 is TGTGCCAGTAGTGCGGGGGTCACTGGCACTGATACGCAGTATTTT. Protein product: CASSAGVTGTDTQYF.

This clonotype occurred many times. V usage is TRBV29-1 and J usage is TRBJ1-2; no clear D. CDR1 is SQVTM, CDR2 ANQGSEA, per germline. Deletions cut 6 bases from V and 0 bases from J, with 14 bases between. CDR3 length: 14 residues. CDR3 residues: CSVRGGIPNYGYTF. As DNA, the CDR3 is TGCAGCGTCCGCGGAGGGATTCCTAACTATGGCTACACCTTC.